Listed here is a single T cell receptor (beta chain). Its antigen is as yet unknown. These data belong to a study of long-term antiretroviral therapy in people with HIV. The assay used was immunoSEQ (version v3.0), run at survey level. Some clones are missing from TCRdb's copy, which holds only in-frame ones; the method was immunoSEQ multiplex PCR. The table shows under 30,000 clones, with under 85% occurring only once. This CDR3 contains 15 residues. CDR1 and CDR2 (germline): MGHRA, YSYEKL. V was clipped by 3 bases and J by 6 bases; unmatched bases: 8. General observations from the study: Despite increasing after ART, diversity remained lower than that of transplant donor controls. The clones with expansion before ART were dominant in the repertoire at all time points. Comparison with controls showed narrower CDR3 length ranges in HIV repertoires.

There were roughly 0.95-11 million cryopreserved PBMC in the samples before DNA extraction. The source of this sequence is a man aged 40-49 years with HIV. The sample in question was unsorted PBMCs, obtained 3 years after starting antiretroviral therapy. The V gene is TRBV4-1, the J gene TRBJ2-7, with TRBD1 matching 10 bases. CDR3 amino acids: CASSQSPGQGIEQYF. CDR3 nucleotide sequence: TGCGCCAGCAGCCAGAGCCCGGGACAGGGGATCGAGCAGTACTTC.